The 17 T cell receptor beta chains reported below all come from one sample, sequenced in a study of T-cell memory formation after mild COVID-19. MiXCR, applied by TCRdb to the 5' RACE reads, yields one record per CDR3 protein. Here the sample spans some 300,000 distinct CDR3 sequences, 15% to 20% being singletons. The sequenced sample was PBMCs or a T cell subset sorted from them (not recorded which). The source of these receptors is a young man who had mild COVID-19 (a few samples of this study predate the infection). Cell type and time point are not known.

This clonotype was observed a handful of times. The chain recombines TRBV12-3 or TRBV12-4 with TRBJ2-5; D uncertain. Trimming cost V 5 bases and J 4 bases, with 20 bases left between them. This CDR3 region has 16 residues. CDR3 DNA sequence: TGTGCCAGCAGTCGATTTGGCGGAGTGCAAATAGAGACCCAGTACTTC. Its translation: CASSRFGGVQIETQYF.

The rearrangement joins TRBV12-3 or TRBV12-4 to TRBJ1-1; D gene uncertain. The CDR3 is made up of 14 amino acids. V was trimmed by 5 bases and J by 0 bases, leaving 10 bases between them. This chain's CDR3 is CASSGQQMNTEAFF. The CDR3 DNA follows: TGTGCCAGCAGTGGCCAACAGATGAACACTGAAGCTTTCTTT.

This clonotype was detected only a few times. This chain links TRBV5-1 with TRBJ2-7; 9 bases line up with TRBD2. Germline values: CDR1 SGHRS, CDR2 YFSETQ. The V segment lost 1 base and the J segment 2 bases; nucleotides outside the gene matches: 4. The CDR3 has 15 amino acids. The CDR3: CASSLLSGGTYEQYF. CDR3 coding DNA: TGCGCCAGCAGCTTGCTTAGCGGGGGAACCTACGAGCAGTACTTC. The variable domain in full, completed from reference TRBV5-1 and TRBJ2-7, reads KAGVTQTPRYLIKTRGQQVTLSCSPISGHRSVSWYQQTPGQGLQFLFEYFSETQRNKGNFPGRFSGRQFSNSRSEMNVSTLELGDSALYLCASSLLSGGTYEQYFGPGTRLTVT.

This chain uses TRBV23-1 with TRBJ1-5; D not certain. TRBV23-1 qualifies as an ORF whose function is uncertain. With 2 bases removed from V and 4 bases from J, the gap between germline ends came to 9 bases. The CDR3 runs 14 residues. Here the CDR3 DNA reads TGCGCCAGCAGTCAACCATGCGGGAATCAGCCCCAGCATTTT. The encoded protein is CASSQPCGNQPQHF.

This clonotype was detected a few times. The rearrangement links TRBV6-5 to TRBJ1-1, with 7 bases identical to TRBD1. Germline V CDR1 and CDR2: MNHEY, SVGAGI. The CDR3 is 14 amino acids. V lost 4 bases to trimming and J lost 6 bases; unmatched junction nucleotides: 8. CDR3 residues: CASSWDSGGSEAFF. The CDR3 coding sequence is TGTGCCAGCAGTTGGGACAGCGGGGGGTCTGAAGCTTTCTTT.

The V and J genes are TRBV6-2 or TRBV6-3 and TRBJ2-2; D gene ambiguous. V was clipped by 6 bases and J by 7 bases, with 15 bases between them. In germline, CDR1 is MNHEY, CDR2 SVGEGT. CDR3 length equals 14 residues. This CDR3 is CASSRRAVGGELFF. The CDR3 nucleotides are TGTGCCAGCAGCCGACGCGCGGTTGGCGGGGAGCTGTTTTTT.

In DNA, the CDR3 is TGTGCCAGCAGCCCGGGAGCTGGCACATCCCAATATCAGGGAACTGAAGCTTTCTTT. It translates to CASSPGAGTSQYQGTEAFF. V is TRBV7-9 and J is TRBJ1-1; a possible D gene is TRBD1 (5 bases). Looked up from germline, CDR1 is SEHNR and CDR2 is FQNEAQ (reference sequence). Trimming shortened V by 5 bases and J by 5 bases, and 30 bases separated the two germline ends. The CDR3 has 19 amino acids.

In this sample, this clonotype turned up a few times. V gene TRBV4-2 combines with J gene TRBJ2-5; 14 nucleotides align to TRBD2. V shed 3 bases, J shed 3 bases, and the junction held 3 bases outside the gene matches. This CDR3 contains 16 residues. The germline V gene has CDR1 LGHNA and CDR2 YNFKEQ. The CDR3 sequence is CASSQPGLAGEETQYF. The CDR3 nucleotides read TGTGCCAGCAGCCAGCCGGGACTAGCGGGGGAAGAGACCCAGTACTTC.

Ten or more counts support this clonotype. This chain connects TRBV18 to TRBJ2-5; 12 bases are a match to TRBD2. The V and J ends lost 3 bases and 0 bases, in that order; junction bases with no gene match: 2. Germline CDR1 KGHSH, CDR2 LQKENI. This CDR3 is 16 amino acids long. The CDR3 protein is CASSPGLAGNQETQYF. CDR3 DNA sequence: TGTGCCAGCTCACCCGGACTAGCGGGGAACCAAGAGACCCAGTACTTC.

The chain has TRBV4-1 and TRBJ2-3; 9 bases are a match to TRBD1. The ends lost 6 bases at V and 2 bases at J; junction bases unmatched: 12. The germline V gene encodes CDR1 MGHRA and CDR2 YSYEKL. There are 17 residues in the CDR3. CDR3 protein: CASRRGQGPHPTDTQYF. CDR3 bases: TGCGCCAGCAGAAGGGGACAGGGCCCCCACCCCACAGATACGCAGTATTTT.

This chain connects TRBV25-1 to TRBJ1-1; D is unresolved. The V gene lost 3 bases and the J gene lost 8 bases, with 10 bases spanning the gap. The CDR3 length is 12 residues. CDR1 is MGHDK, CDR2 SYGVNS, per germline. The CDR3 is CASSEPPGEAFF. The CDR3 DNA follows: TGTGCCAGCAGTGAGCCCCCCGGCGAAGCTTTCTTT.

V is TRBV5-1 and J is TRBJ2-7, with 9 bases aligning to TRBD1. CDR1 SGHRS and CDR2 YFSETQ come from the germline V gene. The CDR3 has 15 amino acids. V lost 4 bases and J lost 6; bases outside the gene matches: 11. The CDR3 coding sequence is TGCGCCAGCAGCCTGAGACGGACAGGGGTAGGCGAGCAGTACTTC. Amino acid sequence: CASSLRRTGVGEQYF.

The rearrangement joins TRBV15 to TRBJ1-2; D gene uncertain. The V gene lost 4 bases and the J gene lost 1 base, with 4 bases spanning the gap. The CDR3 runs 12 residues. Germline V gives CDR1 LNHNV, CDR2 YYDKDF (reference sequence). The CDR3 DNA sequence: TGTGCCACCAGCACGCTTAACTATGGCTACACCTTC. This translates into CATSTLNYGYTF.

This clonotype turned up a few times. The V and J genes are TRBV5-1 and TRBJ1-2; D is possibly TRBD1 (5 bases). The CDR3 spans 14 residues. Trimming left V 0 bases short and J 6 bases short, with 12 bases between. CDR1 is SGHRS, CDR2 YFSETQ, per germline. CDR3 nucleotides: TGCGCCAGCAGCTTGGAGAGAGGGGCCAATGGCTACACCTTC. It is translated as CASSLERGANGYTF.

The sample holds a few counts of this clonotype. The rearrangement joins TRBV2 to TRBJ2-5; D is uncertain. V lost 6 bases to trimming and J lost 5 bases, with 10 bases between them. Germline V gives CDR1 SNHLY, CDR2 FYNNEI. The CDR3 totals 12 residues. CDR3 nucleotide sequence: TGTGCCAGCAGCAGGATCCGGGAGACCCAGTACTTC. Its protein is CASSRIRETQYF.

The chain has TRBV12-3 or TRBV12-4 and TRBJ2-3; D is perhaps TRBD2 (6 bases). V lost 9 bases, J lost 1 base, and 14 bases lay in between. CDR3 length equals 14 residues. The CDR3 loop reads CASSDQRGTDTQYF. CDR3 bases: TGTGCCAGTTCTGACCAGCGGGGCACAGATACGCAGTATTTT.

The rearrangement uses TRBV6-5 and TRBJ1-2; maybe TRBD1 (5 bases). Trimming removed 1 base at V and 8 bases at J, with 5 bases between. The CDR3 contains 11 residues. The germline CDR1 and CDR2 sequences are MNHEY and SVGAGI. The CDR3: CASSYWGGYTF. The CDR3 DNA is TGTGCCAGCAGTTACTGGGGCGGCTACACCTTC.